A single sample gave rise to the 25 T cell receptor beta chains below, sequenced in a study of blood T cell repertoires in COVID-19. The table came from immunoSEQ multiplex PCR; TCRdb's copy has only in-frame clones and leaves some out. The sample contains 70,000 to 75,000 clones, about 80% of which appear only once. The source material was peripheral blood. The receptors shown here come from a man between 65 and 80 years old with acute or convalescent COVID-19.

This clone was counted once. V is TRBV9 and J is TRBJ2-1; perhaps TRBD2 as D (5 bases). Trimming pared 3 bases from V and 7 bases from J, leaving 17 bases between. The CDR3 runs 15 residues. CDR1 is SGDLS, CDR2 YYNGEE, per germline. In DNA, the CDR3 is TGTGCCAGCAGCGAGGCTCCGAGGGCCCGAAATGAGCAGTTCTTC. Its protein product is CASSEAPRARNEQFF.

This chain joins TRBV5-4 and TRBJ2-3, with D unclear. V dropped 0 bases and J dropped 2 bases, with 10 bases sitting between them. Looked up from germline, CDR1 is SGHNT and CDR2 is YYREEE (reference sequence). This CDR3 is 15 amino acids long. Here the CDR3 reads CASSLATEHTDTQYF. In nucleotides, the CDR3 is TGTGCCAGCAGCTTGGCCACAGAGCACACAGATACGCAGTATTTT. The full variable domain, completed using reference TRBV5-4 and TRBJ2-3, is ETGVTQSPTHLIKTRGQQVTLRCSSQSGHNTVSWYQQALGQGPQFIFQYYREEENGRGNFPPRFSGLQFPNYSSELNVNALELDDSALYLCASSLATEHTDTQYFGPGTRLTVL.

This sequence joins TRBV5-1 and TRBJ2-7, with D possibly TRBD2 on 5 matching bases. Germline lookup yields CDR1 SGHRS and CDR2 YFSETQ. V lost 2 bases and J lost 2, with 14 bases in between. This CDR3 comprises 15 residues. The CDR3 DNA follows: TGCGCCAGCAGCTTAGGAGGATCTAGGGCCTACGAGCAGTACTTC. Translating gives CASSLGGSRAYEQYF.

This chain links TRBV7-9 with TRBJ2-7; 12 bases map to TRBD2. The germline V gene encodes CDR1 SEHNR and CDR2 FQNEAQ (reference sequence). This CDR3 spans 18 amino acids. J was trimmed by 7 bases and V by 6 bases; bases with no gene match: 19. The CDR3 loop reads CASRPTSGRSGAFGEQYF. As DNA, the CDR3 is TGTGCCAGCAGGCCGACTAGCGGGAGAAGTGGGGCGTTTGGGGAGCAGTACTTC.

This chain uses TRBV9 with TRBJ2-5; 7 nucleotides match TRBD1. The CDR3 is 14 residues long. V shed 7 bases, J shed 4 bases, and the junction held 10 bases outside the gene matches. The V gene's germline CDR1 is SGDLS and CDR2 YYNGEE. The CDR3 loop is CASDRQGTAETQYF. The CDR3 bases are TGTGCCAGCGACAGACAGGGCACGGCAGAGACCCAGTACTTC. The complete variable domain, with remaining parts taken from reference TRBV9 and TRBJ2-5, reads DSGVTQTPKHLITATGQRVTLRCSPRSGDLSVYWYQQSLDQGLQFLIQYYNGEERAKGNILERFSAQQFPDLHSELNLSSLELGDSALYFCASDRQGTAETQYFGPGTRLLVL.

The CDR3 loop reads CASSTSGRIGNEQFF. The CDR3, as DNA: TGTGCCAGCAGCACTAGCGGGAGGATCGGCAATGAGCAGTTCTTC. The genes are TRBV11-1 and TRBJ2-1; 12 nucleotides agree with TRBD2. Germline values: CDR1 SGHAT, CDR2 FQDESV (reference sequence). The CDR3 runs to 15 residues. Losses at the gene ends were 5 bases for V and 6 bases for J; bases not matched to a gene: 5.

Here the CDR3 DNA reads TGTGCCAGCAGTCGGGACAGAATTTCACCCCTCCACTTT. This translates into CASSRDRISPLHF. The chain combines TRBV6-4 with TRBJ1-6, with 7 bases aligning to TRBD1. This CDR3 comprises 13 residues. Per germline, CDR1 MRHNA and CDR2 SNTAGT. J gave up 9 bases and V 5 bases, and 4 bases lay outside the gene matches.

The chain joins TRBV7-2 to TRBJ2-1; TRBD1 matches 12 bases. This CDR3 contains 14 residues. CDR1 SGHTA and CDR2 FQGNSA come from the germline V gene. Trimming removed 5 bases from V and 13 bases from J; junction bases left unmatched: 9. The CDR3 loop reads CASSPPGQGAGQFF. CDR3 DNA: TGTGCCAGCAGCCCACCGGGACAGGGGGCGGGTCAGTTCTTC.

The chain recombines TRBV7-9 with TRBJ2-3; TRBD2 matches 7 bases. This CDR3 region has 15 residues. CDR1 and CDR2 from the germline V gene are SEHNR and FQNEAQ (reference sequence). Trimming removed 5 bases from V and 2 bases from J; junction bases left unmatched: 7. The CDR3 region is CASSQRAGVTDTQYF. The CDR3 DNA reads TGTGCCAGCAGCCAGAGGGCGGGAGTCACAGATACGCAGTATTTT.

V is TRBV3-1 (or the pseudogene TRBV3-2) and J is TRBJ2-5, with D possibly matching TRBD2 (5 bases). V was trimmed by 4 bases and J by 3 bases, leaving 18 bases between them. The CDR3 loop spans 16 amino acids. Per the germline V gene, CDR1 is LGHDT and CDR2 is YNNKEL (reference sequence). CDR3 sequence (DNA): TGTGCCAGCAGCCGCATGCCCGGACTGATCGAAGAGACCCAGTACTTC. Translation gives CASSRMPGLIEETQYF.

This clone was counted a single time. The chain links TRBV28 to TRBJ2-7; D might be TRBD1 (5 bases). Germline V lookup: CDR1 MDHEN, CDR2 SYDVKM. The CDR3 length is 12 residues. V was cut by 7 bases and J by 2 bases, with 9 bases left in between. CDR3 protein: CASTPDTYEQYF. The CDR3 nucleotides read TGTGCCAGCACCCCGGACACCTACGAGCAGTACTTC. Full variable domain (remainder filled in from reference TRBV28 and TRBJ2-7): DVKVTQSSRYLVKRTGEKVFLECVQDMDHENMFWYRQDPGLGLRLIYFSYDVKMKEKGDIPEGYSVSREKKERFSLILESASTNQTSMYLCASTPDTYEQYFGPGTRLTVT.

The chain uses TRBV25-1 and TRBJ1-1; D remains unclear. The V gene's germline CDR1 is MGHDK and CDR2 SYGVNS. V was clipped by 1 base and J by 4 bases, with 4 bases between them. The CDR3 sequence is 12 residues long. CDR3 sequence: CASSESRTEAFF. CDR3 bases: TGTGCCAGCAGTGAATCCCGCACTGAAGCTTTCTTT.

The genes are TRBV4-1 and TRBJ1-6; D is undetermined. Trimming shortened V by 1 base and J by 8 bases, and 12 bases separated the two germline ends. CDR3 length: 15 residues. Looked up from germline, CDR1 is MGHRA and CDR2 is YSYEKL. The CDR3 coding sequence is TGCGCCAGCAGCCAAGGCGCATGGAGGGATTCACCCCTCCACTTT. This sequence encodes CASSQGAWRDSPLHF.

J is TRBJ2-2 and V is TRBV27; 12 positions agree with TRBD2. The CDR3 spans 19 residues. The V gene's germline CDR1 is MNHEY and CDR2 SMNVEV (reference sequence). V shed 3 bases and J 0 bases; nucleotides not matched to a gene: 8. The CDR3 here is CASSFGTSGLIANTGELFF. The CDR3 DNA is TGTGCCAGCAGTTTCGGGACTAGCGGGTTGATTGCGAACACCGGGGAGCTGTTTTTT.

The J gene is TRBJ2-1, the V gene TRBV9, with 12 bases that match TRBD2. Looked up from germline, CDR1 is SGDLS and CDR2 is YYNGEE. The CDR3 consists of 16 residues. V shed 4 bases, J shed 6 bases, and the junction held 8 bases outside the gene matches. The CDR3 protein is CASSLAGTSGFNEQFF. CDR3 bases: TGTGCCAGCAGCCTTGCCGGGACTAGCGGGTTCAATGAGCAGTTCTTC.

This clone occurred many times. This chain links TRBV28 with TRBJ2-7; D unclear. In germline, CDR1 is MDHEN, CDR2 SYDVKM. V lost 6 bases and J lost 5, with 5 bases in between. The CDR3 contains 10 residues. The CDR3 is CASRHNEQYF. CDR3 in DNA: TGTGCCAGCAGACATAACGAGCAGTACTTC.

CDR3 in amino acids: CSVGDRVNTEAFF. Written as DNA, the CDR3 is TGCAGCGTTGGCGACAGAGTGAACACTGAAGCTTTCTTT. The V gene is TRBV29-1, the J gene TRBJ1-1, with D perhaps TRBD1 (5 bases). The CDR3 is 13 amino acids. V lost 4 bases to trimming and J lost 0 bases, with 9 bases between them. Germline V gives CDR1 SQVTM, CDR2 ANQGSEA.

The chain links TRBV11-2 to TRBJ1-2; a possible D gene is TRBD1 (5 bases). V gave up 3 bases and J gave up 6 bases, with 8 bases separating them. Germline V gene data show CDR1 as SGHAT and CDR2 as FQNNGV. The CDR3 has 12 amino acids. The CDR3 bases are TGTGCCAGCAGCTTTTCGGGGGATGGCTACACCTTC. As protein: CASSFSGDGYTF.

Relative to its sample, this clone is medium-sized. The chain joins TRBV5-5 to TRBJ2-2; 10 bases are a match to TRBD1. The length of the CDR3 is 16 residues. With 2 bases clipped from V and 4 bases from J, the junction kept 5 bases outside the gene matches. Germline CDR1 SGHKS, CDR2 YYEKEE (reference sequence). The CDR3 DNA is TGTGCCAGCAGCTTTTCCGGGACAGGGGCCACCGGGGAGCTGTTTTTT. Protein product: CASSFSGTGATGELFF. The whole variable domain, filled in from reference TRBV5-5 and TRBJ2-2, reads DAGVTQSPTHLIKTRGQQVTLRCSPISGHKSVSWYQQVLGQGPQFIFQYYEKEERGRGNFPDRFSARQFPNYSSELNVNALLLGDSALYLCASSFSGTGATGELFFGEGSRLTVL.

The J gene is TRBJ2-7, the V gene TRBV25-1; D is perhaps TRBD1 (5 bases). V was trimmed by 4 bases and J by 2 bases, leaving 12 bases between them. CDR1 is MGHDK, CDR2 SYGVNS, per germline. The CDR3 sequence is 14 residues long. The CDR3 loop is CASSVTGLTYEQYF. The CDR3 DNA follows: TGTGCCAGCAGTGTAACAGGCCTTACCTACGAGCAGTACTTC.

This clone was observed a single time. This chain uses TRBV11-2 with TRBJ2-7; 8 nucleotides line up with TRBD1. The trim removed 2 bases at V and 9 bases at J, leaving 15 bases unmatched. The germline V gene encodes CDR1 SGHAT and CDR2 FQNNGV. This CDR3 region has 16 residues. DNA of the CDR3: TGTGCCAGCAGCTTAAAAACCCAGGGACAGGTGAGGGGGCAGTACTTC. Its protein is CASSLKTQGQVRGQYF.

Worth noting for this clone: Germline is not matched at one junction end, which may reflect a read error. Other nucleotide sequences from this sample produce the same CDR3. The V and J genes are TRBV13 and TRBJ2-7; TRBD1 might be the D (6 bases). Per germline, CDR1 PRHDT and CDR2 FYEKMQ (reference sequence). The CDR3 is 14 amino acids. This chain's CDR3 is CASSFLDSSYEQYF. The DNA for the CDR3 is TGTGCCAGCAGCTTTTTGGACAGCTCCTATGAGCAGTACTTC.

The chain has TRBV29-1 and TRBJ2-1; TRBD2 is a possible D gene (5 bases). CDR1 is SQVTM and CDR2 is ANQGSEA in the germline V gene. CDR3 length: 15 amino acids. Between the trimmed V and J ends, which lost 3 bases and 8 bases, there was a span of 20 bases. Here the CDR3 reads CSVESGGFLGDEQFF. The CDR3, as DNA: TGCAGCGTTGAGTCAGGCGGCTTCTTGGGAGATGAGCAGTTCTTC.

The V gene is TRBV5-1, the J gene TRBJ2-2, with D hard to call. The V gene's germline CDR1 is SGHRS and CDR2 YFSETQ. CDR3 size: 13 residues. The V end lost 4 bases, the J end lost 1 base, and 5 bases lay between the germline ends. The CDR3 region has the DNA TGCGCCAGCAGCCCCAAGAACACCGGGGAGCTGTTTTTT. Encoded protein: CASSPKNTGELFF.

CDR3 residues: CASRFTGGTNQPQHF. For the CDR3, the DNA is TGTGCCAGTAGATTTACAGGGGGCACCAATCAGCCCCAGCATTTT. This chain uses TRBV19 with TRBJ1-5; the match to TRBD1 covers 9 bases. The CDR3 extends over 15 amino acids. The germline V gene encodes CDR1 LNHDA and CDR2 SQIVND (reference sequence). J was trimmed by 3 bases and V by 6 bases; bases with no gene match: 6. The full variable domain, its missing parts supplied by reference TRBV19 and TRBJ1-5, is DGGITQSPKYLFRKEGQNVTLSCEQNLNHDAMYWYRQDPGQGLRLIYYSQIVNDFQKGDIAEGYSVSREKKESFPLTVTSAQKNPTAFYLCASRFTGGTNQPQHFGDGTRLSIL.